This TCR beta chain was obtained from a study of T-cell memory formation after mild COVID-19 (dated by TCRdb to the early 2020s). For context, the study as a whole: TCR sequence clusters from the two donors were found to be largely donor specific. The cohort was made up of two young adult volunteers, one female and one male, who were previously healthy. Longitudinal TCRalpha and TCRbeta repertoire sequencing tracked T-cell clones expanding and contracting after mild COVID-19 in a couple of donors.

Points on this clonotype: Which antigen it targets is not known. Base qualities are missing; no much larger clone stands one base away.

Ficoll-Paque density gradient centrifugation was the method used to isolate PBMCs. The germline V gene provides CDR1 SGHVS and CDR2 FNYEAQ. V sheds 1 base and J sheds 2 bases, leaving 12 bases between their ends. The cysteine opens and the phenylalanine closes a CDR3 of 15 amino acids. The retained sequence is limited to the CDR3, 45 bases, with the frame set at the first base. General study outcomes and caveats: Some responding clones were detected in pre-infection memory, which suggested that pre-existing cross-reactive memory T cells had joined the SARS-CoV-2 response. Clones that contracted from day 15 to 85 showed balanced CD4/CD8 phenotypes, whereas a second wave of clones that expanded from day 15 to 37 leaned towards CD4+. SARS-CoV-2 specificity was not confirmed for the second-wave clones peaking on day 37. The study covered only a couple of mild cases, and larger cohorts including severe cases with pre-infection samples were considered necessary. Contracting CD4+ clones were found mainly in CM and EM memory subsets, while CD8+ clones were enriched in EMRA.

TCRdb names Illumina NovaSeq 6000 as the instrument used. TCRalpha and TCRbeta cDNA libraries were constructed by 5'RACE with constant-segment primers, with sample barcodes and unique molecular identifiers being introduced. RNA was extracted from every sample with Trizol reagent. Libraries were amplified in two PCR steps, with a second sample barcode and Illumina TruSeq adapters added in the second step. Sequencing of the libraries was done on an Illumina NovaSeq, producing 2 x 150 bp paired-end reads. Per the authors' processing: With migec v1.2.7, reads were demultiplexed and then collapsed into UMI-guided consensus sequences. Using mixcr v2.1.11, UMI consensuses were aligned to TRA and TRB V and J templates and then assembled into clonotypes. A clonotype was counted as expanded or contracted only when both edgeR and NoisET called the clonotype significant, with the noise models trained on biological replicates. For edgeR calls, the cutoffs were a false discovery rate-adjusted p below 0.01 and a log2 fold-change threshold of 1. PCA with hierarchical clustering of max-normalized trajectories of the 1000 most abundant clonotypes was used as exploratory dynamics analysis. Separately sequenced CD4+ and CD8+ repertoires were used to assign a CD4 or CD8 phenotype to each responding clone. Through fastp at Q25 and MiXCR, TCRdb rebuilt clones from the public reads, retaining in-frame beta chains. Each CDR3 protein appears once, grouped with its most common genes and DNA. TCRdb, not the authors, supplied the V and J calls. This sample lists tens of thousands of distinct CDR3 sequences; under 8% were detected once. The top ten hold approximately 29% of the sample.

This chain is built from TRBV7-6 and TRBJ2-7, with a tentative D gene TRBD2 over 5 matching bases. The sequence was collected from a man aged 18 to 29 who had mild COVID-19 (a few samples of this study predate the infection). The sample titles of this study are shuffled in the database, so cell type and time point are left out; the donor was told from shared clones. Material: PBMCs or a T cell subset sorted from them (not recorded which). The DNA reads TGTGCCAGCAGCTTAGACGAGGGAGCAACCTACGAGCAGTACTTC. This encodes CASSLDEGATYEQYF.